These 30 T cell receptor beta chains were sequenced from one sample in a study of T cell repertoires in cytomegalovirus infection (dated by TCRdb to about 2019). The meaning of the sample's treatment or condition label: in vitro stimulation with specific CMV peptide epitopes to enrich CMV-specific T cells. TCRdb names Illumina HiSeq 1500 as the instrument used. TCRdb handled the public reads itself, with Q25 trimming in fastp and clone calling in MiXCR, and kept productive beta chains. Each CDR3 protein gets just one entry, which takes the most common genes and DNA from the rows behind it. The sample includes under 500,000 distinct CDR3 sequences, with about 39% observed a single time. Clones ranked in the top ten supply roughly two fifths of the sample. These receptors lack a known antigen. The sequences come from cultured PBMCs, collected from culture after CMV antigen stimulation. Source of these receptors: a human donor in good health (CMV status not recorded). Some clones in this sample may be carry-over from other donors' samples.

The V and J genes are TRBV11-2 and TRBJ1-1, with D possibly being TRBD1 (5 bases). Trimming shortened V by 4 bases and J by 6 bases, and 12 bases separated the two germline ends. The CDR3 is made up of 13 amino acids. Per germline, CDR1 SGHAT and CDR2 FQNNGV. The CDR3 here is CASSSDTWAEAFF. CDR3 nucleotides: TGTGCCAGCAGCTCGGACACGTGGGCTGAAGCTTTCTTT. The whole variable domain, filled in from reference TRBV11-2 and TRBJ1-1, reads EAGVAQSPRYKIIEKRQSVAFWCNPISGHATLYWYQQILGQGPKLLIQFQNNGVVDDSQLPKDRFSAERLKGVDSTLKIQPAKLEDSAVYLCASSSDTWAEAFFGQGTRLTVV.

The chain links TRBV7-6 to TRBJ1-4; D remains unclear. The CDR3 consists of 17 residues. CDR1 and CDR2 (germline): SGHVS, FNYEAQ. V was cut by 5 bases and J by 1 base, with 17 bases left in between. Written as DNA, the CDR3 is TGTGCCAGCAGCGAAGAAGTAGGAGGGCTAACTAATGAAAAACTGTTTTTT. The encoded protein is CASSEEVGGLTNEKLFF.

This clonotype was recorded once. J is TRBJ1-4 and V is TRBV5-1, with a possible D match to TRBD1 (6 bases). Trimming left V 3 bases short and J 6 bases short, with 12 bases between. This CDR3 region has 14 residues. CDR1 is SGHRS, CDR2 YFSETQ, per germline. CDR3 sequence (DNA): TGCGCCAGCAGCTGGACAGCCGGGGATGAAAAACTGTTTTTT. Amino acids: CASSWTAGDEKLFF.

This clonotype appeared a single time. V gene TRBV5-6 combines with J gene TRBJ2-5; a weak D match, TRBD2 (6 bases). Trimming shortened V by 2 bases and J by 0 bases, and 11 bases separated the two germline ends. Germline-derived CDR1 and CDR2 are SGHDT and YYEEEE. The CDR3 runs 15 residues. The CDR3 coding sequence is TGTGCCAGCAGCTTATACCGGGACTACCAAGAGACCCAGTACTTC. It yields the protein CASSLYRDYQETQYF.

This rearrangement joins TRBV7-6 to TRBJ2-3; possibly TRBD1 for D (5 bases). Trimming left V 1 base short and J 7 bases short, with 18 bases between. Germline-derived CDR1 and CDR2 are SGHVS and FNYEAQ. The CDR3 is made up of 16 amino acids. CDR3 residues: CASSLEVWGEVNTQYF. Here the CDR3 DNA reads TGTGCCAGCAGCTTAGAAGTGTGGGGCGAAGTGAATACGCAGTATTTT.

DNA for the CDR3: TGTGCCAGCAGCTTAGAAGGGTACGGTGAGCAGTTCTTC. Protein: CASSLEGYGEQFF. The V call is TRBV11-2, the J call TRBJ2-1; D gene ambiguous. Looked up from germline, CDR1 is SGHAT and CDR2 is FQNNGV. The CDR3 sequence is 13 residues long. V was cut by 0 bases and J by 9 bases, with 9 bases left in between.

In this sample, this clonotype turned up once. The chain is built from TRBV4-2 and TRBJ2-1; D not certain. V shed 7 bases and J shed 3 bases, with 16 bases lying between them. The CDR3 consists of 15 residues. Germline assignment: CDR1 LGHNA and CDR2 YNFKEQ. CDR3 sequence (DNA): TGTGCCAGCAAGTCCGATAGGGCAGGCTACAATGAGCAGTTCTTC. As protein: CASKSDRAGYNEQFF.

The V and J genes are TRBV10-2 and TRBJ2-3, with D perhaps matching TRBD2 (6 bases). Trimming removed 6 bases from V and 1 base from J, with 11 bases in between. The CDR3 is 14 amino acids. Germline lookup yields CDR1 WSHSY and CDR2 SAAADI. CDR3 bases: TGCGCCAGCAGCGGGGGTTGGGGCACAGATACGCAGTATTTT. Protein product: CASSGGWGTDTQYF.

This clonotype was recorded a few times. The rearrangement uses TRBV7-2 and TRBJ2-1; TRBD1 aligns across 8 bases. The germline CDR1 and CDR2 sequences are SGHTA and FQGNSA. CDR3 length: 16 residues. Germline trimming cut 2 bases from V and 2 bases from J; bases unmatched to any gene: 5. Here the CDR3 reads CASSLWAGQAYNEQFF. In DNA form, the CDR3 reads TGTGCCAGCAGCTTATGGGCGGGACAGGCCTACAATGAGCAGTTCTTC. The full variable domain, rest sourced from reference TRBV7-2 and TRBJ2-1, is GAGVSQSPSNKVTEKGKDVELRCDPISGHTALYWYRQSLGQGLEFLIYFQGNSAPDKSGLPSDRFSAERTGGSVSTLTIQRTQQEDSAVYLCASSLWAGQAYNEQFFGPGTRLTVL.

This clonotype was seen a handful of times. The chain employs TRBV7-6 and TRBJ2-5; 12 positions match TRBD1. The ends lost 4 bases at V and 5 bases at J; junction bases unmatched: 8. The CDR3 covers 16 residues. CDR1 and CDR2 (germline): SGHVS, FNYEAQ. The chain's CDR3 is CASSYGTGGFTETQYF. The CDR3 nucleotides are TGTGCCAGCAGCTACGGGACAGGGGGCTTTACGGAGACCCAGTACTTC.

The rearrangement uses TRBV20-1 and TRBJ1-1, with D uncertain. The V end lost 6 bases, the J end lost 0 bases, and 11 bases lay between the germline ends. Germline assignment: CDR1 DFQATT and CDR2 SNEGSKA (reference sequence). This CDR3 has 13 amino acids. CDR3 DNA: TGCAGTGCCGGGCTCGTATTGAACACTGAAGCTTTCTTT. As protein: CSAGLVLNTEAFF.

In this sample, this clonotype turned up a few times. The gene calls are TRBV11-2 and TRBJ2-2, with 9 bases matching TRBD2. Trimming took 5 bases from V and 4 from J; bases not matched to a gene: 8. This CDR3 has 16 amino acids. From germline, CDR1 is SGHAT and CDR2 FQNNGV. The CDR3, as DNA: TGTGCCAGCAGCAGCCCGGGACTAGCTACCACCGGGGAGCTGTTTTTT. This encodes CASSSPGLATTGELFF. Together with reference TRBV11-2 and TRBJ2-2, the CDR3 gives the full variable domain: EAGVAQSPRYKIIEKRQSVAFWCNPISGHATLYWYQQILGQGPKLLIQFQNNGVVDDSQLPKDRFSAERLKGVDSTLKIQPAKLEDSAVYLCASSSPGLATTGELFFGEGSRLTVL.

The CDR3 region has the DNA TGTGCCAGTGGCGACGGGGCGGGAGGGTTATACAATGAGCAGTTCTTC. Its translation is CASGDGAGGLYNEQFF. The chain employs TRBV19 and TRBJ2-1; 9 nucleotides match TRBD2. The trim removed 8 bases at V and 4 bases at J, leaving 12 bases unmatched. The V gene's germline CDR1 is LNHDA and CDR2 SQIVND (reference sequence). The CDR3 loop spans 16 amino acids.

This rearrangement joins TRBV6-1 to TRBJ2-1; D is ambiguous. CDR3 length equals 13 residues. Germline V gene lookup returns CDR1 MNHNS and CDR2 SASEGT. Trimming took off 2 bases at V and 10 bases at J, with 12 bases between the two ends. The CDR3 is CASSELVLGEQFF. Here the CDR3 DNA reads TGTGCCAGCAGTGAACTCGTCTTGGGCGAGCAGTTCTTC.

V gene TRBV7-8 combines with J gene TRBJ1-1, with D unresolved. Deletions cut 2 bases from V and 4 bases from J, with 11 bases between. This CDR3 spans 14 amino acids. Looked up from germline, CDR1 is SGHVS and CDR2 is FQNEAQ. CDR3 loop: CASSLMASLTEAFF. The DNA of the CDR3 is TGTGCCAGCAGCTTAATGGCCAGCCTCACTGAAGCTTTCTTT.

The chain is built from TRBV6-1 and TRBJ2-3, with D unclear. The ends were cut back, 1 base at V and 9 bases at J, with 8 bases in the middle. The CDR3 is made up of 12 amino acids. Germline V gene data show CDR1 as MNHNS and CDR2 as SASEGT. The CDR3 bases are TGTGCCAGCAGTGAAGAGCCCCCCACGCAGTATTTT. It encodes CASSEEPPTQYF.

This clonotype has a handful of counts. The J gene is TRBJ1-5, the V gene TRBV2, with unresolved D. V lost 7 bases to trimming and J lost 0 bases, with 7 bases between them. Germline V gene lookup returns CDR1 SNHLY and CDR2 FYNNEI. The CDR3 sequence is 13 residues long. As DNA, the CDR3 is TGTGCCAGCATGAGGATTAGCAATCAGCCCCAGCATTTT. This translates into CASMRISNQPQHF.

This clonotype turned up a few times. The rearrangement joins TRBV7-2 to TRBJ2-2; D unresolved. CDR1 SGHTA and CDR2 FQGNSA come from the germline V gene. Trimming pared 5 bases from V and 3 bases from J, leaving 16 bases between. The CDR3 is 16 residues long. The CDR3, as DNA: TGTGCCAGCAGCCCCAGGACCGCCCTATACACCGGGGAGCTGTTTTTT. Protein sequence: CASSPRTALYTGELFF.

This clonotype was detected a few times. The chain recombines TRBV20-1 with TRBJ2-2; D not resolved. The CDR3 runs 15 residues. The V gene's germline CDR1 is DFQATT and CDR2 SNEGSKA (reference sequence). V gave up 0 bases and J gave up 4 bases, with 12 bases separating them. CDR3 bases: TGCAGTGCTAGAGATTTTGCTCACGTCACCGGGGAGCTGTTTTTT. Amino acid sequence: CSARDFAHVTGELFF.

The CDR3 loop reads CASMKGGPAEQYF. Here the CDR3 DNA reads TGTGCCAGCATGAAAGGGGGCCCGGCTGAGCAGTACTTC. The rearrangement links TRBV12-3 or TRBV12-4 to TRBJ2-7; the match to TRBD1 covers 7 bases. CDR3 length: 13 amino acids. Trimming at V came to 7 bases and at J to 7 bases, leaving 10 bases not matched to a gene.

In its sample, this clonotype was seen a few times. The V call is TRBV6-6, the J call TRBJ1-1; 7 bases map to TRBD1. V trimming: 6 bases; J trimming: 6 bases; junction bases outside the gene matches: 16. This CDR3 has 16 residues. Germline V gene sequence: CDR1 MNHNY, CDR2 SVGAGI (reference sequence). CDR3 DNA sequence: TGTGCCAGCAGGGACACGGTCAGACAGGGTGGAGCTGAAGCTTTCTTT. Protein: CASRDTVRQGGAEAFF.

V gene TRBV18 combines with J gene TRBJ1-5; D is undetermined. The CDR3 is 15 residues long. Deletions cut 1 base from V and 0 bases from J, with 7 bases between. The germline V gene encodes CDR1 KGHSH and CDR2 LQKENI. The CDR3 nucleotides read TGTGCCAGCTCACCACAGGACGGTAGCAATCAGCCCCAGCATTTT. Translating gives CASSPQDGSNQPQHF.

This clonotype was counted between two and nine times. The rearrangement joins TRBV7-6 to TRBJ1-4; D unresolved. Trimming took off 0 bases at V and 10 bases at J, with 9 bases between the two ends. The germline gives CDR1 SGHVS, CDR2 FNYEAQ. The CDR3 covers 13 residues. CDR3 protein: CASSLAGTPKLFF. CDR3 coding DNA: TGTGCCAGCAGCTTAGCAGGAACTCCAAAACTGTTTTTT.

V is TRBV6-5 and J is TRBJ2-1; D is undetermined. Trimming shortened V by 0 bases and J by 7 bases, and 10 bases separated the two germline ends. Germline V gives CDR1 MNHEY, CDR2 SVGAGI. The CDR3 is made up of 14 amino acids. CDR3 sequence reads: CASSYSRLPNEQFF. CDR3 nucleotides: TGTGCCAGCAGTTACTCGCGGCTTCCTAATGAGCAGTTCTTC.

This sequence joins TRBV7-2 and TRBJ2-5, with 9 positions matching TRBD1. The CDR3 contains 13 residues. V shed 5 bases, J shed 4 bases, and the junction held 2 bases outside the gene matches. CDR1 is SGHTA and CDR2 is FQGNSA in the germline V gene. The CDR3 region is CASSTGGGETQYF. The CDR3 DNA follows: TGTGCCAGCAGCACAGGGGGCGGAGAGACCCAGTACTTC. The full variable domain, in which reference TRBV7-2 and TRBJ2-5 provide the parts outside the CDR3, is GAGVSQSPSNKVTEKGKDVELRCDPISGHTALYWYRQSLGQGLEFLIYFQGNSAPDKSGLPSDRFSAERTGGSVSTLTIQRTQQEDSAVYLCASSTGGGETQYFGPGTRLLVL.

V and J are TRBV19 and TRBJ2-2; D ambiguous. Trimming removed 3 bases at V and 5 bases at J, with 7 bases between. CDR1 is LNHDA and CDR2 is SQIVND in the germline V gene (reference sequence). CDR3 length: 13 residues. CDR3 region: CASSIWGTGELFF. The CDR3 DNA is TGTGCCAGTAGTATCTGGGGAACCGGGGAGCTGTTTTTT.

The chain couples TRBV4-1 to TRBJ1-6; no reliable D call. V dropped 4 bases and J dropped 8 bases, with 12 bases sitting between them. CDR1 is MGHRA, CDR2 YSYEKL, per germline. The CDR3 is 14 residues long. Written as DNA, the CDR3 is TGCGCCAGCAGCCCGCCAGACCAGCATTCACCCCTCCACTTT. It translates to CASSPPDQHSPLHF.

This chain uses TRBV11-2 with TRBJ1-2; D gene unclear. The CDR3 spans 12 residues. V lost 5 bases and J 7 bases, leaving 11 bases between the germline ends. Germline V gene data show CDR1 as SGHAT and CDR2 as FQNNGV. The CDR3 loop reads CASSIYSAGYTF. In DNA form, the CDR3 reads TGTGCCAGCAGCATTTACAGTGCTGGCTACACCTTC.

The rearrangement uses TRBV18 and TRBJ2-7, with 7 bases fitting TRBD2. The ends lost 3 bases at V and 4 bases at J; junction bases unmatched: 9. The CDR3 contains 15 residues. The V gene's germline CDR1 is KGHSH and CDR2 LQKENI. The CDR3 protein is CASSPGGDTWYEQYF. The CDR3 DNA is TGTGCCAGCTCACCGGGGGGGGATACGTGGTACGAGCAGTACTTC. Variable domain in full (rest from reference TRBV18 and TRBJ2-7): NAGVMQNPRHLVRRRGQEARLRCSPMKGHSHVYWYRQLPEEGLKFMVYLQKENIIDESGMPKERFSAEFPKEGPSILRIQQVVRGDSAAYFCASSPGGDTWYEQYFGPGTRLTVT.

V gene TRBV27 combines with J gene TRBJ2-3; no definite D call. Germline V gene data show CDR1 as MNHEY and CDR2 as SMNVEV (reference sequence). This CDR3 has 13 residues. V lost 6 bases and J 1 base, leaving 8 bases between the germline ends. The CDR3 sequence: CASRAFGTDTQYF. The CDR3 DNA sequence: TGTGCCAGCAGGGCTTTTGGCACAGATACGCAGTATTTT.